The rows below give T cell receptor beta chains drawn from one sample of a study of T cell repertoires in cytomegalovirus infection. TCRdb reprocessed the reads with MiXCR, giving one entry per CDR3 protein. The table has more than 85,000 distinct CDR3 sequences, more than 15% seen once. The source material was PBMCs. The receptors stem from a human donor in good health (CMV status not recorded). Some clones in this sample may be carry-over from other donors' samples. Each CDR3 is given with its conserved first and last residue. Fields, in order: clone size, D gene, V gene, J gene, CDR3 DNA, CDR3 protein. The D gene is left open where the match is weak. Rows may omit the clone size; those that give it use once, few, many or a size class.

abundance: -
d_gene: TRBD1
v_gene: TRBV10-3
j_gene: TRBJ1-1
CDR3nt: TGTGCCATCAGTGAGTTCCAGGACAGGGGGGATGAAGCTTTCTTT
CDR3aa: CAISEFQDRGDEAFF

abundance: many
d_gene: -
v_gene: TRBV7-2
j_gene: TRBJ1-2
CDR3nt: TGTGCCAGCAGCATAGACCCGGGACGCCCTAGCTATGGCTACACCTTC
CDR3aa: CASSIDPGRPSYGYTF

abundance: -
d_gene: -
v_gene: TRBV18
j_gene: TRBJ2-7
CDR3nt: TGTGCCAGCTCACCACCGGGGGGGGGCGGCTACGAGCAGTACTTC
CDR3aa: CASSPPGGGGYEQYF

abundance: -
d_gene: -
v_gene: TRBV6-8
j_gene: TRBJ2-2
CDR3nt: TGTGCCAGCAATGGGGGGATTAACACCGGGGAGCTGTTTTTT
CDR3aa: CASNGGINTGELFF

abundance: -
d_gene: -
v_gene: TRBV12-3/TRBV12-4
j_gene: TRBJ1-3
CDR3nt: TGTGCCAGCAGCCGTTCGGGACGGAGCTCTGGAAACACCATATATTTT
CDR3aa: CASSRSGRSSGNTIYF

abundance: many
d_gene: -
v_gene: TRBV7-2
j_gene: TRBJ1-4
CDR3nt: TGTGCCAGCAGCTTAGACAGAAAGGGGAGAAATGAAAAACTGTTTTTT
CDR3aa: CASSLDRKGRNEKLFF

abundance: -
d_gene: -
v_gene: TRBV28
j_gene: TRBJ1-2
CDR3nt: TGTGCCAGCAGTTTGAGGACCCAACTAAGAAGGGAAAATGGCTACACCTTC
CDR3aa: CASSLRTQLRRENGYTF

abundance: -
d_gene: -
v_gene: TRBV15
j_gene: TRBJ1-5
CDR3nt: TGTGCCACCAGCGCGCATCCACAGTTCAATCAGCCCCAGCATTTT
CDR3aa: CATSAHPQFNQPQHF

abundance: -
d_gene: TRBD2
v_gene: TRBV7-4
j_gene: TRBJ2-3
CDR3nt: TGTGCCAGCAGCTTAATCGGAGCGGGGGACACAGATACGCAGTATTTT
CDR3aa: CASSLIGAGDTDTQYF

abundance: few
d_gene: -
v_gene: TRBV10-3
j_gene: TRBJ2-3
CDR3nt: TGTGCCATCAGTGAGAGGGAATCTCTGCAGTATTTT
CDR3aa: CAISERESLQYF

abundance: -
d_gene: -
v_gene: TRBV28
j_gene: TRBJ2-2
CDR3nt: TGTGCCAGCAGCTCCACAGGGATACGGGAGCTGTTTTTT
CDR3aa: CASSSTGIRELFF

abundance: few
d_gene: -
v_gene: TRBV29-1
j_gene: TRBJ2-3
CDR3nt: TGCAGCGTTGGCTCGACAGGCTTTACGCAGTATTTT
CDR3aa: CSVGSTGFTQYF

abundance: -
d_gene: TRBD1
v_gene: TRBV14
j_gene: TRBJ2-1
CDR3nt: TGTGCCAGCAGCCAAGATTTGTCGGTGTGGGACAGGGAAAATGAGCAGTTCTTC
CDR3aa: CASSQDLSVWDRENEQFF

abundance: many
d_gene: -
v_gene: TRBV6-2/TRBV6-3
j_gene: TRBJ1-1
CDR3nt: TGTGCCAGCAGACAGGGGAACACTGAAGCTTTCTTT
CDR3aa: CASRQGNTEAFF

abundance: -
d_gene: TRBD1
v_gene: TRBV28
j_gene: TRBJ2-7
CDR3nt: TGTGCCAGCAGTTTGAGGGACGGGACAGGGGGAAGTGAGCAGTACTTC
CDR3aa: CASSLRDGTGGSEQYF

abundance: few
d_gene: TRBD1
v_gene: TRBV28
j_gene: TRBJ1-5
CDR3nt: TGTGCCAGCAGTTTATGGGCAGGGGGCAATAGCAATCAGCCCCAGCATTTT
CDR3aa: CASSLWAGGNSNQPQHF

abundance: -
d_gene: -
v_gene: TRBV7-9
j_gene: TRBJ2-5
CDR3nt: TGTGCCAGCAGCCCGGGACCTCAGGCGATCCAGTACTTC
CDR3aa: CASSPGPQAIQYF

abundance: -
d_gene: -
v_gene: TRBV5-5
j_gene: TRBJ2-2
CDR3nt: TGTGCCAGCAGCTGGGGGGGCCAGGCCTCGAACACCGGGGAGCTGTTTTTT
CDR3aa: CASSWGGQASNTGELFF

abundance: -
d_gene: TRBD1
v_gene: TRBV28
j_gene: TRBJ1-2
CDR3nt: TGTGCCAGCAGTCCGACAGGGACTTATGGCTACACCTTC
CDR3aa: CASSPTGTYGYTF

abundance: few
d_gene: -
v_gene: TRBV19
j_gene: TRBJ2-6
CDR3nt: TGTGCCAGTAGTATGGGTAGAAACTCTGGGGCCAACGTCCTGACTTTC
CDR3aa: CASSMGRNSGANVLTF

abundance: -
d_gene: -
v_gene: TRBV20-1
j_gene: TRBJ1-5
CDR3nt: TGCAGTGCTGACGAACCGGGACTTGGTAGCAATCAGCCCCAGCATTTT
CDR3aa: CSADEPGLGSNQPQHF

abundance: many
d_gene: -
v_gene: TRBV7-6
j_gene: TRBJ2-5
CDR3nt: TGTGCCAGCAGCTTCCTCGGCCGGAAACAACGGGAGACCCAGTACTTC
CDR3aa: CASSFLGRKQRETQYF

abundance: many
d_gene: TRBD1
v_gene: TRBV5-4
j_gene: TRBJ2-3
CDR3nt: TGTGCCAGCAGCCCCGGACAGGACCGCACAGATACGCAGTATTTT
CDR3aa: CASSPGQDRTDTQYF

abundance: many
d_gene: -
v_gene: TRBV7-2
j_gene: TRBJ1-1
CDR3nt: TGTGCCAGCAGCTGGGGGGACACTGAAGCTTTCTTT
CDR3aa: CASSWGDTEAFF

abundance: -
d_gene: TRBD2
v_gene: TRBV7-3
j_gene: TRBJ2-2
CDR3nt: TGTGCCAGCAGCCGTACTAGCGGGGGGGCGCACGGGGAGCTGTTTTTT
CDR3aa: CASSRTSGGAHGELFF

abundance: -
d_gene: TRBD2
v_gene: TRBV7-3
j_gene: TRBJ2-7
CDR3nt: TGTGCCAGCAGCCCTTTGGGGGGGAACGAGCAGTACTTC
CDR3aa: CASSPLGGNEQYF

abundance: many
d_gene: -
v_gene: TRBV18
j_gene: TRBJ1-1
CDR3nt: TGTGCCAGCTCACCAAGGGGACAAAACACTGAAGCTTTCTTT
CDR3aa: CASSPRGQNTEAFF

abundance: few
d_gene: -
v_gene: TRBV7-2
j_gene: TRBJ1-1
CDR3nt: TGTGCCAGCAGCGTATCGCGTGGCTACACTGAAGCTTTCTTT
CDR3aa: CASSVSRGYTEAFF

abundance: many
d_gene: TRBD1
v_gene: TRBV7-2
j_gene: TRBJ2-7
CDR3nt: TGTGCCAGCAGCTCACGAACAGGGGGCTGGGCCTACGAGCAGTACTTC
CDR3aa: CASSSRTGGWAYEQYF

abundance: -
d_gene: -
v_gene: TRBV14
j_gene: TRBJ2-7
CDR3nt: TGTGCCAGCAGCTGGACAGCCGACGAGCAGTACTTC
CDR3aa: CASSWTADEQYF

abundance: many
d_gene: -
v_gene: TRBV7-2
j_gene: TRBJ1-4
CDR3nt: TGTGCCAGCAGCCCCTCTGTTGCAACTAATGAAAAACTGTTTTTT
CDR3aa: CASSPSVATNEKLFF

abundance: -
d_gene: -
v_gene: TRBV10-3
j_gene: TRBJ1-5
CDR3nt: TGTGCCATCAGTGAGTCCCCTCTGAGGGATCAGCCCCAGCATTTT
CDR3aa: CAISESPLRDQPQHF

abundance: many
d_gene: -
v_gene: TRBV7-2
j_gene: TRBJ2-6
CDR3nt: TGTGCCAGCAGCTTAGGGGGGGGGCGGCGTGGGGCCAACGTCCTGACTTTC
CDR3aa: CASSLGGGRRGANVLTF

abundance: -
d_gene: -
v_gene: TRBV6-5
j_gene: TRBJ2-5
CDR3nt: TGTGCCAGCAGGCGAGGGGATTCGGGGACCCAGTACTTC
CDR3aa: CASRRGDSGTQYF

abundance: many
d_gene: TRBD2
v_gene: TRBV7-2
j_gene: TRBJ2-3
CDR3nt: TGTGCCAGCAGCTTAGGCTCAAGCGGGGGGCTCGATACGCAGTATTTT
CDR3aa: CASSLGSSGGLDTQYF

abundance: many
d_gene: TRBD1
v_gene: TRBV20-1
j_gene: TRBJ2-1
CDR3nt: TGCAGTGCTCGACCGGGGACAGGGGTCGGGAAAAATGAGCAGTTCTTC
CDR3aa: CSARPGTGVGKNEQFF

abundance: few
d_gene: TRBD1
v_gene: TRBV29-1
j_gene: TRBJ1-1
CDR3nt: TGCAGCGTGGCCGGGACAGGGGGCCAGGAAGCTTTCTTT
CDR3aa: CSVAGTGGQEAFF

abundance: many
d_gene: TRBD1
v_gene: TRBV7-2
j_gene: TRBJ1-4
CDR3nt: TGTGCCAGCAGCAGAGGCCGGGACAGGGGACCCGAAAAACTGTTTTTT
CDR3aa: CASSRGRDRGPEKLFF

abundance: -
d_gene: -
v_gene: TRBV11-3
j_gene: TRBJ1-1
CDR3nt: TGTGCCAGCAGCTTAGGGACGATGAACACTGAAGCTTTCTTT
CDR3aa: CASSLGTMNTEAFF

abundance: many
d_gene: TRBD1
v_gene: TRBV7-2
j_gene: TRBJ1-6
CDR3nt: TGTGCCAGCAGCTTGGACAGGGCCGCACCTAATTCACCCCTCCACTTT
CDR3aa: CASSLDRAAPNSPLHF

abundance: few
d_gene: -
v_gene: TRBV29-1
j_gene: TRBJ2-2
CDR3nt: TGCAGCGTTAGGCAGGGGAACACCGGGGAGCTGTTTTTT
CDR3aa: CSVRQGNTGELFF

abundance: -
d_gene: TRBD1
v_gene: TRBV6-2/TRBV6-3
j_gene: TRBJ1-1
CDR3nt: TGTGCCAGCAGTGCCGGGACAGGGTACGTGCGAGCTTTCTTT
CDR3aa: CASSAGTGYVRAFF

abundance: -
d_gene: -
v_gene: TRBV6-2/TRBV6-3
j_gene: TRBJ1-5
CDR3nt: TGTGCCAGCAGTTACAGCAAAAGGACAGCTAAATACAATCAGCCCCAGCATTTT
CDR3aa: CASSYSKRTAKYNQPQHF

abundance: -
d_gene: -
v_gene: TRBV28
j_gene: TRBJ1-5
CDR3nt: TGTGCCAGCAGAGCCCAGGGAAATAGCAATCAGCCCCAGCATTTT
CDR3aa: CASRAQGNSNQPQHF

abundance: -
d_gene: TRBD2
v_gene: TRBV7-3
j_gene: TRBJ2-3
CDR3nt: TGTGCCAGCAGCCCGAGCGGGGGGTCCCTTGAGTATTTT
CDR3aa: CASSPSGGSLEYF

abundance: few
d_gene: -
v_gene: TRBV2
j_gene: TRBJ1-1
CDR3nt: TGTGCCAGCAGTGATACAGGGTGGGGAGCTTTCTTT
CDR3aa: CASSDTGWGAFF

abundance: few
d_gene: -
v_gene: TRBV28
j_gene: TRBJ2-7
CDR3nt: TGTGCCAGCAGTCCTCAAACCATGATTTCCTACGAGCAGTACTTC
CDR3aa: CASSPQTMISYEQYF

abundance: few
d_gene: -
v_gene: TRBV28
j_gene: TRBJ1-4
CDR3nt: TGTGCCAGCAGAGCTCCTAATGAAAAACTGTTTTTT
CDR3aa: CASRAPNEKLFF

abundance: few
d_gene: -
v_gene: TRBV4-2
j_gene: TRBJ1-2
CDR3nt: TGTGCCAGCAGCCCACTTACAGCAGGGTATGGCTACACCTTC
CDR3aa: CASSPLTAGYGYTF

abundance: -
d_gene: TRBD1
v_gene: TRBV5-1
j_gene: TRBJ1-2
CDR3nt: TGCGCCAGCCGCCCAGACAGGGGGATGGCTAACTATGGCTACACCTTC
CDR3aa: CASRPDRGMANYGYTF